What follows describes a single T cell receptor beta chain. Its matching antigen is unknown. The sample originates from a study of lymphopenia after photon versus proton radiotherapy. Profiling relied on immunoSEQ multiplex PCR, and the TCRdb table lists in-frame clones only, not all of them. The table shows approximately 160,000 clones, with about nine tenths occurring only once. Regarding the study as a whole: After lymphocyte nadir, photon-treated repertoires showed oligoclonal expansion, especially CD8+ Temra. Relative stability marked proton patients; photon patients lost diversity and naive cells. Larger post-nadir TCR diversity loss correlated inversely with survival in deceased patients. Survival link was tested only in deceased patients; proton benefit remains a possibility.

CDR1 and CDR2 from the germline V gene are SGHKS and YYEKEE (reference sequence). The CDR3 consists of 15 residues. Trimming shortened V by 0 bases and J by 0 bases, and 7 bases separated the two germline ends. This sequence was found in a man in his fifties or sixties with gastric cancer. The material was peripheral blood, obtained from a patient treated with photon-based radiotherapy. The chain employs TRBV5-5 and TRBJ1-3; the D gene is possibly TRBD1 (6 bases). CDR3 sequence (DNA): TGTGCCAGCAGCTTGGAGGGGGGCTCTGGAAACACCATATATTTT. Protein: CASSLEGGSGNTIYF.